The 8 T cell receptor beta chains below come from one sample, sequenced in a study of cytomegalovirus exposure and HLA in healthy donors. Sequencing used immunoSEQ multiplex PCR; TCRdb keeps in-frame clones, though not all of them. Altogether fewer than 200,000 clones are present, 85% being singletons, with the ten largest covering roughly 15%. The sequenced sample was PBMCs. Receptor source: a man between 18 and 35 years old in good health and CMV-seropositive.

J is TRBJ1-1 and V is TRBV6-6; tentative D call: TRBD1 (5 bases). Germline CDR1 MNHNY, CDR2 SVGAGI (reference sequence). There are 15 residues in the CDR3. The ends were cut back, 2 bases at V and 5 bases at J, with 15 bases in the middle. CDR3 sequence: CASSYDTGFFTEAFF. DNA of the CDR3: TGTGCCAGCAGTTACGATACAGGTTTTTTTACTGAAGCTTTCTTT.

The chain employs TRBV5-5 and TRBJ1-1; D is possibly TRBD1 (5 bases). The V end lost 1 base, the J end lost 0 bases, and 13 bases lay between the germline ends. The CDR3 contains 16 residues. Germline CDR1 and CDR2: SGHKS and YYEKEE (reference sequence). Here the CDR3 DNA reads TGTGCCAGCAGCTTGTATCAGGGTTCGATGAACACTGAAGCTTTCTTT. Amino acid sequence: CASSLYQGSMNTEAFF.

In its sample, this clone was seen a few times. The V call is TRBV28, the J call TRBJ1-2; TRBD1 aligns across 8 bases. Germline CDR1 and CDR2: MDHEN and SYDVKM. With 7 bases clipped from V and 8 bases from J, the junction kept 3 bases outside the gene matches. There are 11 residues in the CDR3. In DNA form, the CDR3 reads TGTGCCAGCACATCAGGGGGCGGCTACACCTTC. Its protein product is CASTSGGGYTF.

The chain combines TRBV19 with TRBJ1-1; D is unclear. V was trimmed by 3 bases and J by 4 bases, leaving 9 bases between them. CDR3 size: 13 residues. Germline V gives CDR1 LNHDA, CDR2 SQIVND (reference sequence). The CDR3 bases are TGTGCCAGTAGTATCGGCGGGCTCACTGAAGCTTTCTTT. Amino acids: CASSIGGLTEAFF.

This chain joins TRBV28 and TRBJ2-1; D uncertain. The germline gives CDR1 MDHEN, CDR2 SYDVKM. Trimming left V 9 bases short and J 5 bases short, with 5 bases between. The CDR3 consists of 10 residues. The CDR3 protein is CASSDNEQFF. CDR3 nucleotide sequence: TGTGCCAGTTCCGACAATGAGCAGTTCTTC.

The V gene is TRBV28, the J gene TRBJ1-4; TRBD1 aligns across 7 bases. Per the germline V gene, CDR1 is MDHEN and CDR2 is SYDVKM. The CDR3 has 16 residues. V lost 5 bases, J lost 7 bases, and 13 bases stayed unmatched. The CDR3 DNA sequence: TGTGCCAGCAGTCGCTTCGACAGGGATGAGAGTGAAAAACTGTTTTTT. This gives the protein CASSRFDRDESEKLFF.

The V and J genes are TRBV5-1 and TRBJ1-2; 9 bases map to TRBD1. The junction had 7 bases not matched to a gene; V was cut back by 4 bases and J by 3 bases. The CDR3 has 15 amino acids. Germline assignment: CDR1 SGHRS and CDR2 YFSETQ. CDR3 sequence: CASSPGTGLYYGYTF. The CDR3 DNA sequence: TGCGCCAGCAGCCCCGGGACAGGGTTGTACTATGGCTACACCTTC.

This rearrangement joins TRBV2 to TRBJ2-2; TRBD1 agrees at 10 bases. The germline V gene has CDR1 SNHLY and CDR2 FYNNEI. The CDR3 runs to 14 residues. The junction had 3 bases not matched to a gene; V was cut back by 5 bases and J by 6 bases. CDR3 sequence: CASSPGTGAGELFF. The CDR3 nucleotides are TGTGCCAGCAGTCCCGGGACAGGGGCCGGGGAGCTGTTTTTT.